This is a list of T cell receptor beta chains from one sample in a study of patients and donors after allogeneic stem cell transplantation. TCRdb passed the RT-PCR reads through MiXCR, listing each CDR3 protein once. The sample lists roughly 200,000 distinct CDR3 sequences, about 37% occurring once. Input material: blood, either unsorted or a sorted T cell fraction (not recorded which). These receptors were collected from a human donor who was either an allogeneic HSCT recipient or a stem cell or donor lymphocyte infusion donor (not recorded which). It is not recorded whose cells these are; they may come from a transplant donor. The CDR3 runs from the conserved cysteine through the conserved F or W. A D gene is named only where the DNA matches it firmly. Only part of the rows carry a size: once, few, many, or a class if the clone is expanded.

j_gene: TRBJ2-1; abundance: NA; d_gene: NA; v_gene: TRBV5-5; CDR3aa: CASLWDFLSSYNEQFF; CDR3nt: TGTGCCAGCTTATGGGACTTCCTGTCCTCCTACAATGAGCAGTTCTTC
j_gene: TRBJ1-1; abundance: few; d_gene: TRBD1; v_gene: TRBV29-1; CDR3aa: CSAQGQSNEAFF; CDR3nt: TGCAGCGCCCAGGGACAGAGCAATGAAGCTTTCTTT
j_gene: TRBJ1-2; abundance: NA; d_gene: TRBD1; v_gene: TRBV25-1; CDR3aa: CATHVGQGDGYTF; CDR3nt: TGTGCCACCCACGTGGGACAGGGGGATGGCTACACCTTC
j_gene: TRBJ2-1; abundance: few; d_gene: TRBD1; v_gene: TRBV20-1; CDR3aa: CSASYPGQGPHEQFF; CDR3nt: TGCAGTGCTTCGTACCCGGGACAGGGTCCCCATGAGCAGTTCTTC
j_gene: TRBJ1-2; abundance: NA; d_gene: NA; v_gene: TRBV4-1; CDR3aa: CASSQARYYGYTF; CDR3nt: TGCGCCAGCAGCCAAGCCCGGTATTATGGCTACACCTTC
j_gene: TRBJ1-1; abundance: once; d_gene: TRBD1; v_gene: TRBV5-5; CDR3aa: CASSLGGTGAVNTEAFF; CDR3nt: TGTGCCAGCAGCTTGGGAGGGACAGGGGCCGTGAACACTGAAGCTTTCTTT
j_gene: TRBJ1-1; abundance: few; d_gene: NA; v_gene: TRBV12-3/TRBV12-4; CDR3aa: CASSPVFGGTEAFF; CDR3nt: TGTGCCAGCAGTCCCGTGTTCGGGGGCACTGAAGCTTTCTTT
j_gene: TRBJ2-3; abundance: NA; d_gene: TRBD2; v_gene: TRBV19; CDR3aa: CASKRLAGDVTDTQYF; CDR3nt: TGTGCCAGTAAAAGGCTAGCGGGGGATGTCACAGATACGCAGTATTTT
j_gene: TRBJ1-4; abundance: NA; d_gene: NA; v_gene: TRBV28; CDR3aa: CASSLLNIPRGLFF; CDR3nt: TGTGCCAGCAGTTTGCTCAATATACCCCGAGGACTGTTTTTT
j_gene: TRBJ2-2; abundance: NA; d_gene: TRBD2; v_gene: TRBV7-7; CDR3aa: CASSPYPKTSRNTGELFF; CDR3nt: TGTGCCAGCAGCCCATACCCCAAGACTAGCAGGAACACCGGGGAGCTGTTTTTT
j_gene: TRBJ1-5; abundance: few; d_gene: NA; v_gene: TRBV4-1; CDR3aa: CASSQDSRFGNQPQHF; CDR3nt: TGCGCCAGCAGCCAAGATAGCAGGTTCGGCAATCAGCCCCAGCATTTT
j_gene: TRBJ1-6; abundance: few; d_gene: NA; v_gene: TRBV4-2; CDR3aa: CASSQGSAGNARSPLHF; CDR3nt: TGTGCCAGCAGCCAAGGCTCGGCAGGGAATGCCCGTTCACCCCTCCACTTT
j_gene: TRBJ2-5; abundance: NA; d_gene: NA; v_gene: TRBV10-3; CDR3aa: CAISGRGQETQYF; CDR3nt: TGTGCCATCAGTGGACGGGGCCAAGAGACCCAGTACTTC
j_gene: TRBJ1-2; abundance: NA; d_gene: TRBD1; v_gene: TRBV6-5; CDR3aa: CASRPTGGHYGYTF; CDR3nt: TGTGCCAGCAGACCGACAGGGGGCCACTATGGCTACACCTTC
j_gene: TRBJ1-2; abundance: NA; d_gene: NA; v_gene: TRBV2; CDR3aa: CASSEAITFPRGYTF; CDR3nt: TGTGCCAGCAGTGAAGCTATCACTTTCCCGAGGGGCTACACCTTC
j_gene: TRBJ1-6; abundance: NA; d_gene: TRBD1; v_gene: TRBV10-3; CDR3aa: CAISEDRDRISPLHF; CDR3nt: TGTGCCATCAGTGAGGACCGGGACAGAATTTCACCCCTCCACTTT
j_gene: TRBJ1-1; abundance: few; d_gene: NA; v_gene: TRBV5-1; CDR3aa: CASSLEPRGTEAFF; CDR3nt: TGCGCCAGCAGCTTGGAGCCCCGCGGCACTGAAGCTTTCTTT
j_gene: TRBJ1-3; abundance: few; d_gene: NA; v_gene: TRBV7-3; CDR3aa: CASSPMGPSPGNTIYF; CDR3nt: TGTGCCAGCAGCCCAATGGGCCCGTCCCCTGGAAACACCATATATTTT
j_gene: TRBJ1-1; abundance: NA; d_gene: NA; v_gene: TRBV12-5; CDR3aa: CASGLGTTSKAFF; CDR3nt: TGTGCTAGTGGTTTGGGGACTACGAGTAAAGCTTTCTTT
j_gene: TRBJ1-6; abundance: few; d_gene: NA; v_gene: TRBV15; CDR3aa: CATSMAHGSPLHF; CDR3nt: TGTGCCACCAGCATGGCTCATGGGTCACCCCTCCACTTT
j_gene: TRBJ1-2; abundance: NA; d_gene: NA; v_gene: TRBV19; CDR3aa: CASSIGGTYGYTF; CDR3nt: TGTGCCAGTAGTATAGGAGGAACCTATGGCTACACCTTC
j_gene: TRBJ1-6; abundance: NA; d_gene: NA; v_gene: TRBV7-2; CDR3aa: CASSFSRDLGSPLHF; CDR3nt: TGTGCCAGCAGCTTTTCCCGGGACCTGGGTTCACCCCTCCACTTT
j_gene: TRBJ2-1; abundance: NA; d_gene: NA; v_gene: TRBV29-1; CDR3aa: CSVEPLDGYNEQFF; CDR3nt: TGCAGCGTTGAACCCCTGGATGGGTACAATGAGCAGTTCTTC
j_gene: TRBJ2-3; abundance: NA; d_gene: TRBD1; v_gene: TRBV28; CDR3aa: CASSPGWVRQGRDTQYF; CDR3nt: TGTGCCAGCAGCCCCGGTTGGGTCCGACAGGGTCGAGATACACAGTATTTT
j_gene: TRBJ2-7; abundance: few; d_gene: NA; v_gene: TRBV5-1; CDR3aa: CASSLTRPYEQYF; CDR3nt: TGCGCCAGCAGCTTGACTAGACCCTACGAGCAGTACTTC
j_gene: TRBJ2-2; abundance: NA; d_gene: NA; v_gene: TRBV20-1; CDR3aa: CSARPANTGELFF; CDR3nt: TGCAGTGCCCGCCCCGCGAACACCGGGGAGCTGTTTTTT
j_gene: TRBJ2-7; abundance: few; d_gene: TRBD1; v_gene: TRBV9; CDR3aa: CASSPRQGQTYEQYF; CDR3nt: TGTGCCAGCAGCCCTCGACAGGGACAAACCTACGAGCAGTACTTC
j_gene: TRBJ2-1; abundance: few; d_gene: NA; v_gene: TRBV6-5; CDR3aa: CASRDRSSYNEQFF; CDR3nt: TGTGCCAGCAGGGACAGAAGCTCCTACAATGAGCAGTTCTTC
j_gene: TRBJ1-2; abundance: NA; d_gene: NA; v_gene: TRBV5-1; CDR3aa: CASSLEGGNGGYTF; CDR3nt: TGCGCCAGCAGCTTGGAAGGGGGAAACGGTGGCTACACCTTC
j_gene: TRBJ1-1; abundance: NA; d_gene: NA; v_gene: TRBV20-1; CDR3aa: CSASPGGSTEAFF; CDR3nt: TGCAGTGCTAGCCCCGGGGGTAGCACTGAAGCTTTCTTT
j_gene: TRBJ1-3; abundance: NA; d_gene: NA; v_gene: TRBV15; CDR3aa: CATSRGWAASGNTIYF; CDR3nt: TGTGCCACCAGCAGAGGGTGGGCGGCCTCTGGAAACACCATATATTTT
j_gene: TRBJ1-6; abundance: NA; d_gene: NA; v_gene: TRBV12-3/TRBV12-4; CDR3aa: CASSLRHREVSPLHF; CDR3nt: TGTGCCAGCAGTTTACGCCACAGGGAGGTCTCACCCCTCCACTTT
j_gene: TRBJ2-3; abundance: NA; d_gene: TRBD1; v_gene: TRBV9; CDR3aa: CASSVAGGRGTDTQYF; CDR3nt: TGTGCCAGCAGCGTAGCAGGGGGCAGGGGCACAGATACGCAGTATTTT
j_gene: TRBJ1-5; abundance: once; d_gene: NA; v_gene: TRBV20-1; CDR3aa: CSALREGPDQPQHF; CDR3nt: TGCAGTGCTCTCAGGGAGGGACCCGATCAGCCCCAGCATTTT
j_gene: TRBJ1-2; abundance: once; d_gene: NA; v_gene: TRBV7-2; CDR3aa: CASSYRRQDGYTF; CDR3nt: TGTGCCAGCAGCTACCGGAGACAGGATGGCTACACCTTC
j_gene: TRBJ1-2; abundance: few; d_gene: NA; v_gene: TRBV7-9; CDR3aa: CASSPLDGYGYTF; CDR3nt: TGTGCCAGCAGCCCCTTGGACGGCTATGGCTACACCTTC
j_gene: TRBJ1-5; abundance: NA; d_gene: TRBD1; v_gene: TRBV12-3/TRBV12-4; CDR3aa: CASSVFQGDQPQHF; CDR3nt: TGTGCCAGCAGCGTCTTCCAGGGGGATCAGCCCCAGCATTTT
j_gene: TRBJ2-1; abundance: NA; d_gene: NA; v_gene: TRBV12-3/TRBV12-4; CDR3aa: CASSFLRGDNEQFF; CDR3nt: TGTGCCAGCAGTTTTTTGAGGGGGGACAATGAGCAGTTCTTC
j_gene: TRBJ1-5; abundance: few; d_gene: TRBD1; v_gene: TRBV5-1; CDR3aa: CASSLAGGENQPQHF; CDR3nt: TGCGCCAGCAGCTTGGCAGGGGGTGAAAATCAGCCCCAGCATTTT
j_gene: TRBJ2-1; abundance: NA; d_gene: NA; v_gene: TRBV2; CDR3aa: CASPSGGQMQFF; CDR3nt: TGTGCCAGCCCATCTGGCGGACAGATGCAGTTCTTC
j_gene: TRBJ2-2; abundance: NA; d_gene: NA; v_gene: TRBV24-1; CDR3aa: CATSEEFVANTGELFF; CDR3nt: TGTGCCACCAGTGAAGAGTTTGTGGCGAACACCGGGGAGCTGTTTTTT
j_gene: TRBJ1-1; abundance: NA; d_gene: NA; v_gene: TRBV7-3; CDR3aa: CASSLGTPGNTEAFF; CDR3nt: TGTGCCAGCAGCCTGGGGACCCCCGGGAACACTGAAGCTTTCTTT
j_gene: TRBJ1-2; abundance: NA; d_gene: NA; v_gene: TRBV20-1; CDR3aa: CSARVHKTGGYTF; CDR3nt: TGCAGTGCTAGAGTACATAAAACGGGGGGCTACACCTTC
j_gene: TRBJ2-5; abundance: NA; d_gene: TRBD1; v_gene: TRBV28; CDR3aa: CASTGGRRETQYF; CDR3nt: TGTGCCAGCACAGGGGGTCGCCGAGAGACCCAGTACTTC